Below, one T cell receptor beta chain is given with its context. There are a few counts of this clonotype. Its antigen is still unknown. It has no much larger one-base neighbor in the sample; base qualities were not kept. The germline V gene sets CDR1 to SQVTM and CDR2 to ANQGSEA. The V and J ends are trimmed by 5 bases and 7 bases, leaving 15 bases between them. From the cysteine through the phenylalanine, the CDR3 covers 13 amino acids. The read is trimmed to its CDR3 DNA, 39 bases read in frame from base 1. The library relied on 5' RACE. TCRdb records NextSeq 500 as the sequencer. Unique molecular identifiers were attached to individual cDNA molecules in the TCR library protocol so that sequencing error and PCR bias could be corrected. Both TCR alpha and beta chains were sequenced, and tight co-correlation was observed between alpha and beta sequence abundances in each sample. The authors' pipeline ran thus. Decombinator V4 was used to perform V gene, J gene and CDR3 annotation of TCR sequences. Expanded TCRs were defined as changing significantly between any two time points under a Poisson model with p below 0.0001. TCR abundances were normalised to the total number of TCRs sequenced in each sample and reported as counts per million. MAIT TCRs were defined by TRAV1-2 paired with TRAJ12, TRAJ20 or TRAJ33, and iNKT TCRs by TRAV10 paired with TRAJ18. VDJdb, accessed on 1 November 2021, was searched for TCRs annotated for CMV, EBV and SARS-CoV-2, and TCRs annotated for more than one antigen were excluded. The public reads were reanalyzed by TCRdb: fastp trimming at Q25, MiXCR alignment, in-frame beta chains only. Duplicate CDR3 protein sequences are folded into a single record with the most common DNA and genes. For this entry, the V and J calls and clone size follow TCRdb and not the study's own pipeline. For this sample the table gives over 85,000 distinct CDR3 sequences, of which around 13% were detected only once. Of the sample, 6% to 7% falls within the top ten clones.

The sample belongs to a study of early T cells in non-severe SARS-CoV-2 infection (dated by TCRdb to about 2021). About the full investigation: Because TCR sequencing relied on bulk RNA taken from unsorted whole blood, pairing of alpha and beta chains was not possible.

Overall study outcomes, separate from this receptor: VDJdb matching was skewed toward anti-spike CD8 responses and likely underestimated virus-specific expansions, missing private and CD4 specificities.

The study was a case-control design nested within a healthcare worker cohort in London, UK, with weekly nasopharyngeal swab PCR tests and blood sampling. Healthcare workers were recruited between 23 and 31 March 2020, during the week of the UK lockdown, and were followed weekly for up to roughly 15 weeks. This TCR came from an adult who was a healthcare worker with PCR-confirmed SARS-CoV-2 infection or an uninfected control (not recorded which). Here the chain combines TRBV29-1 and TRBJ1-5; the D segment cannot be called with confidence. The specimen was whole blood. The CDR3 has the sequence CSVQDHIDQPQHF. The base sequence is TGCAGCGTTCAGGACCATATAGACCAGCCCCAGCATTTT.